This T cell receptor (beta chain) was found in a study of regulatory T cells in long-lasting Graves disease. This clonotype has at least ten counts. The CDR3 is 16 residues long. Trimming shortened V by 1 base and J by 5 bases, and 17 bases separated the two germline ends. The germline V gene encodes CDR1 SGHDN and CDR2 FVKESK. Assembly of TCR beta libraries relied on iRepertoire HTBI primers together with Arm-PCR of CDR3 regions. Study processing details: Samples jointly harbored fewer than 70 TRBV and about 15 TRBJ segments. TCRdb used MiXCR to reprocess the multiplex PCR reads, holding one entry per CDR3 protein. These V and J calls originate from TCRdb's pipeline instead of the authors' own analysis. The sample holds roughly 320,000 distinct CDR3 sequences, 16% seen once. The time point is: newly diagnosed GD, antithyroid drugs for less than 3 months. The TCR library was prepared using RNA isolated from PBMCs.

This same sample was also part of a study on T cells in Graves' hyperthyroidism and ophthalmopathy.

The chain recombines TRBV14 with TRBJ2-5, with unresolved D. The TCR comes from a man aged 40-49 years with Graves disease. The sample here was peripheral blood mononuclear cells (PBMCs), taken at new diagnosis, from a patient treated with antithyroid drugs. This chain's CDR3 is CASSQGERRPQETQYF. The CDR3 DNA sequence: TGTGCCAGCAGCCAAGGCGAAAGAAGGCCTCAGGAGACCCAGTACTTC.